This T cell receptor (beta chain) derives from a study of blood T cells in healthy people across ages. Sample-barcoded 5' priming and a J-beta primer mix drove a second PCR of about 6 to 12 cycles. MiXCR, run by TCRdb on the 5' RACE reads, gives a single entry per CDR3 protein. The sample carries 1.8 million or so distinct CDR3 sequences, roughly two fifths recorded once. The CDR3 loop spans 15 amino acids. V gave up 0 bases and J gave up 1 base, with 7 bases separating them. Germline CDR1 PRHDT, CDR2 FYEKMQ (reference sequence). This receptor was obtained from a human donor in good health. Sample: blood. This chain links TRBV13 with TRBJ1-5, with D hard to call. CDR3 coding DNA: TGTGCCAGCAGCTTAGGGACACAAAGCAATCAGCCCCAGCATTTT. Amino acid sequence: CASSLGTQSNQPQHF.